The 5 T cell receptor beta chains listed next were all sequenced from one sample in a study of shared clonotypes between healthy human individuals. Profiling relied on immunoSEQ multiplex PCR, and the TCRdb table lists in-frame clones only, not all of them. Among over 150,000 clones listed, roughly 70% were seen once. The sequencing input was memory CD4+ T cells sorted from blood. The subset was: CD45RA-negative fraction. The receptors shown here come from a young man in good health.

The chain combines TRBV5-4 with TRBJ2-2, with D possibly TRBD1 on 6 matching bases. Per the germline V gene, CDR1 is SGHNT and CDR2 is YYREEE (reference sequence). The CDR3 has 14 residues. V lost 5 bases to trimming and J lost 4 bases, with 12 bases between them. For the CDR3, the DNA is TGTGCCAGCAGGGCAGGACAGACCACCGGGGAGCTGTTTTTT. Translation gives CASRAGQTTGELFF. The complete variable domain, with remaining parts taken from reference TRBV5-4 and TRBJ2-2, reads ETGVTQSPTHLIKTRGQQVTLRCSSQSGHNTVSWYQQALGQGPQFIFQYYREEENGRGNFPPRFSGLQFPNYSSELNVNALELDDSALYLCASRAGQTTGELFFGEGSRLTVL.

This clone turned up a few times. This rearrangement joins TRBV19 to TRBJ2-3; tentatively, D is TRBD2 (6 bases). This CDR3 region has 15 residues. Deletions cut 6 bases from V and 0 bases from J, with 13 bases between. CDR1 is LNHDA, CDR2 SQIVND, per germline (reference sequence). CDR3: CASRGLATSTDTQYF. In DNA form, the CDR3 reads TGTGCCAGTAGGGGGCTAGCGACCAGCACAGATACGCAGTATTTT.

The genes are TRBV5-4 and TRBJ1-2; the match to TRBD1 covers 9 bases. From germline, CDR1 is SGHNT and CDR2 YYREEE (reference sequence). The CDR3 is 14 amino acids. Germline trimming cut 6 bases from V and 2 bases from J; bases unmatched to any gene: 5. For the CDR3, the DNA is TGTGCCAGCACCGTGGGACAGGGAAACTATGGCTACACCTTC. Encoded protein: CASTVGQGNYGYTF.

This chain joins TRBV10-3 and TRBJ1-3; D not certain. The CDR3 loop spans 13 amino acids. V dropped 6 bases and J dropped 4 bases, with 10 bases sitting between them. CDR1 is ENHRY, CDR2 SYGVKD, per germline. The CDR3: CAIRLEAGNTIYF. The CDR3 DNA is TGTGCCATCAGGTTAGAGGCGGGAAACACCATATATTTT.

This clone appeared many times. The chain employs TRBV19 and TRBJ1-2, with TRBD1 identical over 8 bases. The J segment lost 6 bases and the V segment lost 7 bases, leaving 10 bases of the junction unmatched. The CDR3 has 14 amino acids. The germline CDR1 and CDR2 sequences are LNHDA and SQIVND (reference sequence). CDR3 residues: CASTRQQGVNGYTF. In DNA, the CDR3 is TGTGCCAGTACCAGACAACAGGGGGTGAATGGCTACACCTTC.